A selection of T cell receptor beta chains follows, all from one sample in a study of molecular identifiers for immune sequencing clone quantification. TCRdb fed the PCR reads into MiXCR, producing one record per CDR3 protein. The sample carries around 43,000 distinct CDR3 sequences, 15% to 20% recorded once. Sequencing input: naive CD8+ T cells from blood, with Jurkat cell RNA spiked in. Receptor source: a human donor in good health. Some libraries in this study had Jurkat cell RNA spiked in. CDR3s include the opening cysteine and the closing phenylalanine or tryptophan.

J: TRBJ2-2
V: TRBV24-1
CDR3: CATSREGTGELFF

J: TRBJ2-2
V: TRBV15
CDR3: CATSRETAGGPGGELFF

J: TRBJ2-7
V: TRBV10-3
CDR3: CAISESHRGAYEQYF

J: TRBJ2-7
V: TRBV4-2
CDR3: CASSQLAASSYEQYF

J: TRBJ1-1
V: TRBV4-1
CDR3: CASSREVQGLNTEAFF

J: TRBJ2-5
V: TRBV3-1
CDR3: CASTNWNQGTQYF

J: TRBJ1-1
V: TRBV7-9
CDR3: CASFGEDTEAFF

J: TRBJ1-4
V: TRBV6-5
CDR3: CASTSGPGEKLFF

J: TRBJ2-7
V: TRBV6-2/TRBV6-3
CDR3: CASSYDTRTGPSYEQYF

J: TRBJ2-7
V: TRBV7-9
CDR3: CASSTSLREGPYEQYF

J: TRBJ2-3
V: TRBV13
CDR3: CASSSQRGGVTDTQYF

J: TRBJ2-5
V: TRBV12-3/TRBV12-4
CDR3: CASSLSVAGGQETQYF

J: TRBJ2-7
V: TRBV29-1
CDR3: CSVEDGREGLYEQYF

J: TRBJ1-5
V: TRBV28
CDR3: CASSFRGGGGNQPQHF

J: TRBJ2-7
V: TRBV20-1
CDR3: CRATSGGTYEQYF

J: TRBJ1-1
V: TRBV6-2/TRBV6-3
CDR3: CASTLTEAIEAFF

J: TRBJ2-3
V: TRBV19
CDR3: CASWAGTDTRYF

J: TRBJ2-7
V: TRBV30
CDR3: CAWSGQSYEQYF